The 5 T cell receptor beta chains below come from one sample, sequenced in a study of identical twins. TCRdb reanalysed the 5' RACE reads using MiXCR and keeps one entry per CDR3 protein. The data contain about 720,000 distinct CDR3 sequences, roughly 18% of them seen just once; the ten biggest clones take up less than 15%. Another study also made use of these data, one on T cells expressing NK-cell markers.

Sequenced material: PBMCs. The source of these receptors is a woman between 18 and 30 years old in good health.

This clonotype was counted a single time. The chain recombines TRBV7-9 with TRBJ2-3, with D perhaps matching TRBD1 (5 bases). CDR1 and CDR2 (germline): SEHNR, FQNEAQ (reference sequence). The CDR3 totals 15 residues. V was trimmed by 0 bases and J by 3 bases, leaving 10 bases between them. The CDR3 DNA sequence: TGTGCCAGCAGCTTAGCATCCCAGGGAACAGATACGCAGTATTTT. It is translated as CASSLASQGTDTQYF.

The chain joins TRBV5-1 to TRBJ2-1; 7 bases are shared with TRBD1. Germline-derived CDR1 and CDR2 are SGHRS and YFSETQ. Trimming removed 4 bases from V and 10 bases from J; junction bases left unmatched: 8. The CDR3 runs to 13 residues. As DNA, the CDR3 is TGCGCCAGCAGCGCTAATAGGGGGCGAGAGCAGTTCTTC. This translates into CASSANRGREQFF.

The chain is built from TRBV14 and TRBJ2-7; D is unclear. Looked up from germline, CDR1 is SGHDN and CDR2 is FVKESK. V lost 0 bases to trimming and J lost 4 bases, with 10 bases between them. CDR3 length: 14 amino acids. This CDR3 is CASSQDTSSYEQYF. The DNA of the CDR3 is TGTGCCAGCAGCCAAGACACTTCCTCTTACGAGCAGTACTTC.

V and J are TRBV20-1 and TRBJ2-3; tentatively, D is TRBD2 (5 bases). The germline V gene encodes CDR1 DFQATT and CDR2 SNEGSKA (reference sequence). V dropped 7 bases and J dropped 0 bases, with 11 bases sitting between them. This CDR3 comprises 13 residues. CDR3 in amino acids: CSERDSSTDTQYF. CDR3 DNA: TGCAGTGAACGGGATTCGAGCACAGATACGCAGTATTTT.

J is TRBJ2-1 and V is TRBV20-1; perhaps TRBD1 as D (5 bases). This CDR3 spans 14 amino acids. Germline V lookup: CDR1 DFQATT, CDR2 SNEGSKA (reference sequence). The V end was cut by 0 bases, the J end by 4 bases, with 10 bases between. The CDR3 DNA sequence: TGCAGTGCTAGAGATTCAGGGTCTTACAATGAGCAGTTCTTC. The encoded protein is CSARDSGSYNEQFF.